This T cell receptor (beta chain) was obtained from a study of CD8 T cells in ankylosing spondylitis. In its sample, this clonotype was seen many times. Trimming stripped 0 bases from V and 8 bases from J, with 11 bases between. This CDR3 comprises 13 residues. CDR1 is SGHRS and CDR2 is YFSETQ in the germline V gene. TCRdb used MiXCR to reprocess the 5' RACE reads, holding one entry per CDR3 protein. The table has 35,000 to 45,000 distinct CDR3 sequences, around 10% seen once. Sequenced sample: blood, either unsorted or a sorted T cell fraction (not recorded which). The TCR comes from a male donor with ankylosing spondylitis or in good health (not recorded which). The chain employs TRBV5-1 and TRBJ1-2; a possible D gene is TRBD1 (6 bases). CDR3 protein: CASSLAGERGYTF. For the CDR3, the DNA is TGCGCCAGCAGCTTGGCAGGGGAGCGAGGCTACACCTTC.